This T cell receptor (beta chain) stems from a study of pediatric ulcerative colitis. Study-wide points: In rectum, acute severe colitis had expanded clones and less diversity.

Ulcerative colitis patients received no immunosuppressive medication before the diagnostic colonoscopy. This clone was picked up one time. Its target is unknown. Germline trimming cut 5 bases from V and 6 bases from J; bases unmatched to any gene: 11. The CDR3 has 15 amino acids. CDR1 is SGHAT, CDR2 FQNNGV, per germline. Data came from immunoSEQ multiplex PCR; TCRdb stores just in-frame clones and leaves some out. The table shows around 64,000 clones, with approximately 87% occurring only once. This TCR came from a boy between 10 and 17 years old with severe ulcerative colitis. The V gene is TRBV11-2, the J gene TRBJ2-7; TRBD2 matches 9 bases. Source material: blood. CDR3 protein: CASSPLYATSGEQYF. CDR3 bases: TGTGCCAGCAGCCCCCTCTACGCGACTAGCGGCGAGCAGTACTTC.